The present entry profiles one T cell receptor beta chain with its context. Antigen specificity is unknown. The PCR ran on 60 Vbeta and 13 Jbeta primers. The table came from immunoSEQ multiplex PCR; TCRdb's copy has only in-frame clones and leaves some out. The sample yields 80,000 or so clones, about three quarters seen once. These data come from a study of cytomegalovirus exposure and HLA in healthy donors. Overall study: HLA-typed donors contributed around 88 million unique TCRs, which were held in an early data release. Points from the study as a whole: Reported findings show TCR beta sequences accurately forecast HLA-A and HLA-B alleles in most subjects.

The J segment lost 1 base and the V segment lost 3 bases, leaving 1 base of the junction unmatched. CDR1 is SGHAT, CDR2 FQDESV, per germline (reference sequence). This CDR3 comprises 14 residues. V is TRBV11-1 and J is TRBJ1-1; 8 bases map to TRBD1. Sequencing input: PBMCs. The source of this sequence is a male donor in good health and CMV-seropositive. CDR3 amino acids: CASSFGQGNTEAFF. The CDR3 DNA is TGTGCCAGCAGCTTTGGACAGGGGAACACTGAAGCTTTCTTT.